This T cell receptor (beta chain) was identified in a study of blood T cells in healthy people across ages. Per the germline V gene, CDR1 is SGHTA and CDR2 is FQGNSA. V was pared by 2 bases and J by 5 bases, with 9 bases between. CDR3 length equals 13 residues. This clonotype has ten or more counts. Alongside a J-beta primer mix, a sample-barcoded 5' primer served in a second PCR lasting about 7 to 11 cycles. TCRdb re-called the 5' RACE reads through MiXCR, storing one row per CDR3 protein. The data hold over 1.5 million distinct CDR3 sequences, with roughly 49% observed a single time. Sequencing was done on a sample of blood. The rearrangement links TRBV7-2 to TRBJ2-5, with D maybe TRBD2 (5 bases). The origin of this receptor is a woman between 40 and 55 years old in good health. The CDR3 is CASSLSPGETQYF. As DNA, the CDR3 is TGTGCCAGCAGCTTATCACCGGGGGAGACCCAGTACTTC.